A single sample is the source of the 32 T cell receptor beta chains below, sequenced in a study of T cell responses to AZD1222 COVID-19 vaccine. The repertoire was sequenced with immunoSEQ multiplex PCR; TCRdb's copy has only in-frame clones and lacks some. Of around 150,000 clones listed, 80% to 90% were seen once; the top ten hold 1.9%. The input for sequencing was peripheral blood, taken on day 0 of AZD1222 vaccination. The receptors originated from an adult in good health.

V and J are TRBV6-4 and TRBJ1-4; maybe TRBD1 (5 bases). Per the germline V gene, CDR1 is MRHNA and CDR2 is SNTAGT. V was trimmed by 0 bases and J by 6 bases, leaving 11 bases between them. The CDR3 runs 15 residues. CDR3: CASSDSGQLDEKLFF. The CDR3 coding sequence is TGTGCCAGCAGTGACTCGGGGCAATTGGATGAAAAACTGTTTTTT.

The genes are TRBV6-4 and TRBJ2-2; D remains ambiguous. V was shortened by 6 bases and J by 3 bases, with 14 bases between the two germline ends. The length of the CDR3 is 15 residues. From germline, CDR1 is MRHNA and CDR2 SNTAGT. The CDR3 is CASSTPGGYTGELFF. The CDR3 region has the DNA TGTGCCAGCAGCACCCCAGGCGGCTACACCGGGGAGCTGTTTTTT.

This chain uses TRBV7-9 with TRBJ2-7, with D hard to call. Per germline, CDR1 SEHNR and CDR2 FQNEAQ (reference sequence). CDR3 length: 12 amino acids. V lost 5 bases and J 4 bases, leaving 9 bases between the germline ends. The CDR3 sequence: CASSPTDYEQYF. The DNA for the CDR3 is TGTGCCAGCAGCCCTACAGATTACGAGCAGTACTTC.

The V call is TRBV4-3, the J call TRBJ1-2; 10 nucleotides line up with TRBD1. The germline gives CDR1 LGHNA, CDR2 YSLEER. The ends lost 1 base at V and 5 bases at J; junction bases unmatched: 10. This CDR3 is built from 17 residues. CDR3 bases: TGCGCCAGCAGCCAAGTGAGCCGAGGGACAGGGGAATATGGCTACACCTTC. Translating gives CASSQVSRGTGEYGYTF.

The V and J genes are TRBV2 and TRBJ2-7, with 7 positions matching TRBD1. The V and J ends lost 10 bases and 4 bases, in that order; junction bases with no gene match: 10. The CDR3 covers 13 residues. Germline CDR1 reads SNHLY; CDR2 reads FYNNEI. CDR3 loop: CAILPFRGYEQYF. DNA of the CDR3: TGTGCCATATTACCCTTCAGGGGGTACGAGCAGTACTTC.

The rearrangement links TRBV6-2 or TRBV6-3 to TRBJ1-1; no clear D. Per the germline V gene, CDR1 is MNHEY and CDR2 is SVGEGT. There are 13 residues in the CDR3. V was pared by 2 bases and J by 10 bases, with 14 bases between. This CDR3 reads CASSYLGGLGAFF. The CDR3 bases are TGTGCCAGCAGTTACCTGGGAGGATTAGGAGCTTTCTTT.

CDR3 sequence reads: CASSRDQGATGELFF. The CDR3 DNA reads TGTGCCAGCAGCCGGGACCAGGGGGCTACCGGGGAGCTGTTTTTT. The chain couples TRBV5-4 to TRBJ2-2, with 8 bases identical to TRBD1. The ends lost 4 bases at V and 5 bases at J; junction bases unmatched: 7. Germline assignment: CDR1 SGHNT and CDR2 YYREEE (reference sequence). CDR3 length: 15 amino acids.

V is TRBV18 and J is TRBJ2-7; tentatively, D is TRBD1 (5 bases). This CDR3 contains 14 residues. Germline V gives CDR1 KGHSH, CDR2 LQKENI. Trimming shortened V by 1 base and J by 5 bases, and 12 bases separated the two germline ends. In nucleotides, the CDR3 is TGTGCCAGCTCACCACTAAGAAAGGACAACGAGCAGTACTTC. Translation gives CASSPLRKDNEQYF.

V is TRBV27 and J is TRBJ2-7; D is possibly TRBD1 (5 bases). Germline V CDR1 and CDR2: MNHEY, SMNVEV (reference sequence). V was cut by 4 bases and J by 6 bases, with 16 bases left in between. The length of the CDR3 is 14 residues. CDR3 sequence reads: CASSSLQESLEQYF. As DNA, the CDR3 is TGTGCCAGCAGTTCACTACAGGAGTCCCTCGAGCAGTACTTC.

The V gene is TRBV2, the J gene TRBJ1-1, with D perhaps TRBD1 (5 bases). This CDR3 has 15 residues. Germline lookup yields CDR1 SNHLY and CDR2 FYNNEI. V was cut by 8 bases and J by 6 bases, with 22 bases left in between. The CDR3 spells CASRTPGPVFPEAFF. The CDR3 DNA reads TGTGCCAGCCGGACACCAGGCCCCGTTTTTCCTGAAGCTTTCTTT. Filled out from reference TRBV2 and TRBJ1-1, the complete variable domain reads EPEVTQTPSHQVTQMGQEVILRCVPISNHLYFYWYRQILGQKVEFLVSFYNNEISEKSEIFDDQFSVERPDGSNFTLKIRSTKLEDSAMYFCASRTPGPVFPEAFFGQGTRLTVV.

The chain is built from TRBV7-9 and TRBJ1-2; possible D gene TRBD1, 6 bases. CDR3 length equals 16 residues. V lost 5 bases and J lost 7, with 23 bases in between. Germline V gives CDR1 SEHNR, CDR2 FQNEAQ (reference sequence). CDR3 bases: TGTGCCAGCAGCCAATCCGAGCCAGAGCTAGGGGGTGGCTACACCTTC. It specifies CASSQSEPELGGGYTF. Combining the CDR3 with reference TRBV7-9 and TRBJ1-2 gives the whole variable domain DTGVSQNPRHKITKRGQNVTFRCDPISEHNRLYWYRQTLGQGPEFLTYFQNEAQLEKSRLLSDRFSAERPKGSFSTLEIQRTEQGDSAMYLCASSQSEPELGGGYTFGSGTRLTVV.

In DNA form, the CDR3 reads TGTGCCAGTAGTCGGGGGGGGATAATGAACACTGAAGCTTTCTTT. Amino acid sequence: CASSRGGIMNTEAFF. The J gene is TRBJ1-1, the V gene TRBV19; maybe TRBD1 (5 bases). This CDR3 is 15 amino acids long. The ends were cut back, 5 bases at V and 0 bases at J, with 13 bases in the middle. Germline CDR1 is LNHDA and CDR2 is SQIVND (reference sequence).

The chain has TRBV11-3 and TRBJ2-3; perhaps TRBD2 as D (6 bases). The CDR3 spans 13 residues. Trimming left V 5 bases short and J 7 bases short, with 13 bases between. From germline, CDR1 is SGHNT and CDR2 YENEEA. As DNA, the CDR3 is TGTGCCAGCAGCGGCGGAGGGTCCAATACGCAGTATTTT. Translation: CASSGGGSNTQYF. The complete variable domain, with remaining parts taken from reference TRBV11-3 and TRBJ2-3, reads EAGVVQSPRYKIIEKKQPVAFWCNPISGHNTLYWYLQNLGQGPELLIRYENEEAVDDSQLPKDRFSAERLKGVDSTLKIQPAELGDSAVYLCASSGGGSNTQYFGPGTRLTVL.

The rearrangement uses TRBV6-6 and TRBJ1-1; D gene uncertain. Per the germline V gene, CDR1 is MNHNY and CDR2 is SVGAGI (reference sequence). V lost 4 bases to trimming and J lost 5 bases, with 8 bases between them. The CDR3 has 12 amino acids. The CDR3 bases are TGTGCCAGCAGTTCATGGGAAACTGAAGCTTTCTTT. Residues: CASSSWETEAFF.

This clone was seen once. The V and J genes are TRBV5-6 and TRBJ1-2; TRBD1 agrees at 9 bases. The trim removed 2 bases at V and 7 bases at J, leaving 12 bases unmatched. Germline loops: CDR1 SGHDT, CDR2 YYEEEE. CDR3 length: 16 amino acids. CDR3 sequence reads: CASSFPGQGIWGGYTF. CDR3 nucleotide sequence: TGTGCCAGCAGCTTCCCGGGACAGGGCATCTGGGGTGGCTACACCTTC.

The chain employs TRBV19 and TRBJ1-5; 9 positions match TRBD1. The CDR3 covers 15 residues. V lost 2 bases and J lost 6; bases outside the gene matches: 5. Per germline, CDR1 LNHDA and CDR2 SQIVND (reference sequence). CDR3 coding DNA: TGTGCCAGTAGTATATTGGGACAGGGAGCTCAGCCCCAGCATTTT. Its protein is CASSILGQGAQPQHF. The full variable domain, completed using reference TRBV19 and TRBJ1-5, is DGGITQSPKYLFRKEGQNVTLSCEQNLNHDAMYWYRQDPGQGLRLIYYSQIVNDFQKGDIAEGYSVSREKKESFPLTVTSAQKNPTAFYLCASSILGQGAQPQHFGDGTRLSIL.

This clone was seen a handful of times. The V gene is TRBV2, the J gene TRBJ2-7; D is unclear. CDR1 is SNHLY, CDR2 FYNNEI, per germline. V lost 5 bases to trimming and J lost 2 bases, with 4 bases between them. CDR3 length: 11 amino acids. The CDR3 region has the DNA TGTGCCAGCAGTCGGACCTACGAGCAGTACTTC. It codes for CASSRTYEQYF. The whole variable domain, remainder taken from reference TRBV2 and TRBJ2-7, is EPEVTQTPSHQVTQMGQEVILRCVPISNHLYFYWYRQILGQKVEFLVSFYNNEISEKSEIFDDQFSVERPDGSNFTLKIRSTKLEDSAMYFCASSRTYEQYFGPGTRLTVT.

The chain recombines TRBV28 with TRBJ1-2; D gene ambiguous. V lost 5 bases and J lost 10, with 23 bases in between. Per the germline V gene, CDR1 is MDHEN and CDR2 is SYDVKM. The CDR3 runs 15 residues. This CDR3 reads CASSLANPNPPDYTF. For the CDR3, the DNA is TGTGCCAGCAGTCTCGCCAATCCGAACCCACCAGACTACACCTTC.

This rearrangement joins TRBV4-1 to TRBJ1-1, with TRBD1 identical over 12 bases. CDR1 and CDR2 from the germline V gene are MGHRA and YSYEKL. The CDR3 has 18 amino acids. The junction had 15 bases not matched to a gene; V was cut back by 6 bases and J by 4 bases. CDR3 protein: CASRPPGQGALRGTEAFF. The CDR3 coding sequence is TGCGCCAGCAGGCCACCGGGACAGGGGGCCCTGCGTGGCACTGAAGCTTTCTTT.

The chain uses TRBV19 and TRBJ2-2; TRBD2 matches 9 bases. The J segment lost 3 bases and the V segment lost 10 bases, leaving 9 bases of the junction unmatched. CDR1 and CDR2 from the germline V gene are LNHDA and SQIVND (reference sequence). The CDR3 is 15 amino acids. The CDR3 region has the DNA TGTGCCACCCGCGGACTAGCGAGTTACACCGGGGAGCTGTTTTTT. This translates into CATRGLASYTGELFF.

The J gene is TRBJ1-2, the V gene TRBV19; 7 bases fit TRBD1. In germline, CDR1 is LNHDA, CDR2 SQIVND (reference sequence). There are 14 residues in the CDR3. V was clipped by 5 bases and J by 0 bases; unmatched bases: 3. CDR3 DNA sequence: TGTGCCAGTAGTTGGACAGGACCTAACTATGGCTACACCTTC. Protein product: CASSWTGPNYGYTF.

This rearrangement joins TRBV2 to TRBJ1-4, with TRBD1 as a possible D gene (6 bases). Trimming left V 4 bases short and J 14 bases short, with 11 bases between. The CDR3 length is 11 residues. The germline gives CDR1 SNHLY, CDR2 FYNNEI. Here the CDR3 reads CASSAGQSLFF. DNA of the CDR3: TGTGCCAGCAGTGCCGGACAGTCGCTGTTTTTT.

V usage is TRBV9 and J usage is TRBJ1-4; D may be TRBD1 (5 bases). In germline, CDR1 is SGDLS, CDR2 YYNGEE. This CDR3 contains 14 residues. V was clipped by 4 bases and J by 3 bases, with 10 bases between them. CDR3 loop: CASSTTGPNEKLFF. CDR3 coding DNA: TGTGCCAGCAGCACCACAGGCCCTAATGAAAAACTGTTTTTT.

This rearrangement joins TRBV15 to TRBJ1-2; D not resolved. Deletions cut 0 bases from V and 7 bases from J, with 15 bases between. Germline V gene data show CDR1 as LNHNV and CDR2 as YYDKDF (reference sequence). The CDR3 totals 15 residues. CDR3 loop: CATSRDPWLGGGYTF. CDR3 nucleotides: TGTGCCACCAGCAGAGATCCTTGGCTGGGAGGTGGCTACACCTTC. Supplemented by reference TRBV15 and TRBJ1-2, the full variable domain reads DAMVIQNPRYQVTQFGKPVTLSCSQTLNHNVMYWYQQKSSQAPKLLFHYYDKDFNNEADTPDNFQSRRPNTSFCFLDIRSPGLGDTAMYLCATSRDPWLGGGYTFGSGTRLTVV.

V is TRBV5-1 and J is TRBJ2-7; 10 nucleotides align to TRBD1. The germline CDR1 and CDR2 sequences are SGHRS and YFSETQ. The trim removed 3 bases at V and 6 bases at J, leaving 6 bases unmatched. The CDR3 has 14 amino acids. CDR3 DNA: TGCGCCAGCAGCTCGGGACAGGGGTCTTTCGAGCAGTACTTC. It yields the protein CASSSGQGSFEQYF.

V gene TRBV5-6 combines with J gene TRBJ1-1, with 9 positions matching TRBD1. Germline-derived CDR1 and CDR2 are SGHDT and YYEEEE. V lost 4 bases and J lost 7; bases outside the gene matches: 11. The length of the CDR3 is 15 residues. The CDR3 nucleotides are TGTGCCAGCAGCCCCGAGGGACAGGGCTATGTTGAAGCTTTCTTT. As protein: CASSPEGQGYVEAFF.

The CDR3 bases are TGTGCCAGCAGTGACACAAGTTTGAGTGGCTACACCTTC. Translating gives CASSDTSLSGYTF. The gene calls are TRBV6-1 and TRBJ1-2; D uncertain. V dropped 3 bases and J dropped 7 bases, with 12 bases sitting between them. This CDR3 is built from 13 residues. Germline CDR1 is MNHNS and CDR2 is SASEGT.

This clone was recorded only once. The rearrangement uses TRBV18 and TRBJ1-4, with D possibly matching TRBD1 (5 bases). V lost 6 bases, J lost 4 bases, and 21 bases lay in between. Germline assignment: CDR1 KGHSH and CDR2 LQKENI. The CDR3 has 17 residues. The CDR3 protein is CASSLTGLGEYNEKLFF. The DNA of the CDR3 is TGTGCCAGCTCTCTAACAGGACTCGGGGAATATAATGAAAAACTGTTTTTT.

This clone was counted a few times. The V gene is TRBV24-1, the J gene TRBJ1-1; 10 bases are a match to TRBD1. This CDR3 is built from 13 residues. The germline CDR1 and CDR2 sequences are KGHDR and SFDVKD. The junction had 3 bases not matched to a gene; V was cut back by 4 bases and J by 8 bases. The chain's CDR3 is CATSDVTGGEAFF. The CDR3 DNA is TGTGCCACCAGTGACGTGACAGGGGGCGAAGCTTTCTTT.

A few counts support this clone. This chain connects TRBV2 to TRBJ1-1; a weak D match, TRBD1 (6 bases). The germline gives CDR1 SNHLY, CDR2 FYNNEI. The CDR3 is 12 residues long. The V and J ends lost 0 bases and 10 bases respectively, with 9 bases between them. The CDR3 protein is CASSEALRGAFF. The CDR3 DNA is TGTGCCAGCAGTGAAGCGCTCAGGGGAGCTTTCTTT.

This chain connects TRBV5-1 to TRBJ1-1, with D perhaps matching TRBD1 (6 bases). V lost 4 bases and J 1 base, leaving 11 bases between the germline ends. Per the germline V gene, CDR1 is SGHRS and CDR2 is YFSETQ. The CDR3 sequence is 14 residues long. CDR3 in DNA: TGCGCCAGCAGCCAGCAGGGGTGGAACACTGAAGCTTTCTTT. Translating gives CASSQQGWNTEAFF.

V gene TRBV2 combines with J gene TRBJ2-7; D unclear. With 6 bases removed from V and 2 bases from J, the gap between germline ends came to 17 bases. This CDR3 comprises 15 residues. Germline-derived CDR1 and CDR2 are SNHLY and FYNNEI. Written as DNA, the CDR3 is TGTGCCAGCAGAAAACTCCCGGACCTGACCTACGAGCAGTACTTC. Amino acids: CASRKLPDLTYEQYF.